What follows is one T cell receptor (beta chain) and its context. CDR3 length: 16 residues. Trimming cost V 0 bases and J 1 base, with 12 bases left between them. Germline-derived CDR1 and CDR2 are KGHSH and LQKENI. This entry is derived from a study of blood T cell repertoires in COVID-19. Per the authors' pipeline: Counts of nucleated cells, estimated from reference gene primer amplification, were obtained. The repertoire was sequenced with immunoSEQ multiplex PCR; TCRdb's copy has only in-frame clones and lacks some. V, J and clone size were drawn from that table, and D and trimming were deduced from the DNA. In the table there are 95,000 to 150,000 clones, roughly 90% of which are singletons.

The sample was peripheral blood. This sequence originates from a woman in her sixties or seventies with COVID-19, enrolled during active disease. The genes are TRBV18 and TRBJ2-5; maybe TRBD1 (5 bases). The CDR3 nucleotides are TGTGCCAGCTCACCACCCCCCTCAGGGCCCCAAGAGACCCAGTACTTC. Translating it yields CASSPPPSGPQETQYF. The variable domain in full, with the rest retrieved from reference TRBV18 and TRBJ2-5, is NAGVMQNPRHLVRRRGQEARLRCSPMKGHSHVYWYRQLPEEGLKFMVYLQKENIIDESGMPKERFSAEFPKEGPSILRIQQVVRGDSAAYFCASSPPPSGPQETQYFGPGTRLLVL.